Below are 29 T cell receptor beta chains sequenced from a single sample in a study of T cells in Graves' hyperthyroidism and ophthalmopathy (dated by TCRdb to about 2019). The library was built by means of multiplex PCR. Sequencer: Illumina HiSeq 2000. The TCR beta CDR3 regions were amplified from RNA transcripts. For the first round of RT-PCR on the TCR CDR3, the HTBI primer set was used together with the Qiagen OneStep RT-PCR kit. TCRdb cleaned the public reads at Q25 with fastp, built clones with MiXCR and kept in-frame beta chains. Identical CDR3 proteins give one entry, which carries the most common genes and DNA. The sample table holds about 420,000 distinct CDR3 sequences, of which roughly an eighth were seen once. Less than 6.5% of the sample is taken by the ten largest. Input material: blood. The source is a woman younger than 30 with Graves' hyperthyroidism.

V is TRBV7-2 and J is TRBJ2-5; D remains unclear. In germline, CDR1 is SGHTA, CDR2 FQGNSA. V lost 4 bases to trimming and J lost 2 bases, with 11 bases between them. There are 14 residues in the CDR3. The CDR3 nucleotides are TGTGCCAGCAGCTACCGGGCCCTTCAAGAGACCCAGTACTTC. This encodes CASSYRALQETQYF.

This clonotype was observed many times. The CDR3 DNA is TGTGCCAGCAGTGTAAGCGGGAGGGGGGGGAATGAGCAGTTCTTC. Its translation is CASSVSGRGGNEQFF. The chain links TRBV28 to TRBJ2-1; TRBD2 aligns across 10 bases. The CDR3 is 15 residues long. Germline V gene sequence: CDR1 MDHEN, CDR2 SYDVKM. Trimming at V came to 5 bases and at J to 7 bases, leaving 8 bases not matched to a gene.

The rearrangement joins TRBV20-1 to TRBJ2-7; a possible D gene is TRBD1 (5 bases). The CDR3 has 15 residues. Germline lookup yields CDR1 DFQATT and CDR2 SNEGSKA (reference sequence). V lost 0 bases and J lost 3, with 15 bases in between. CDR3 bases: TGCAGTGCTAGAGATCAGGGCAGGCTAAACTACGAGCAGTACTTC. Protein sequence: CSARDQGRLNYEQYF.

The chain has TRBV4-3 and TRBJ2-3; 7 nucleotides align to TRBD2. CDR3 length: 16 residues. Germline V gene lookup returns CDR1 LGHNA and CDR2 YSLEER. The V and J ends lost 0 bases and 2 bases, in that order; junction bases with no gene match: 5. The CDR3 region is CASSQDLSGVTDTQYF. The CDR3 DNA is TGCGCCAGCAGCCAAGATCTGAGCGGGGTCACAGATACGCAGTATTTT.

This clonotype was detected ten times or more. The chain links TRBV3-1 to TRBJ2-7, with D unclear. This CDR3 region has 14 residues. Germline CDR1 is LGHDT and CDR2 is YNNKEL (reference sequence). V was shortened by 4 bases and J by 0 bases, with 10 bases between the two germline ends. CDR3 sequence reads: CASSRNGLSYEQYF. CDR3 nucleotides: TGTGCCAGCAGCCGCAACGGCCTCTCCTACGAGCAGTACTTC.

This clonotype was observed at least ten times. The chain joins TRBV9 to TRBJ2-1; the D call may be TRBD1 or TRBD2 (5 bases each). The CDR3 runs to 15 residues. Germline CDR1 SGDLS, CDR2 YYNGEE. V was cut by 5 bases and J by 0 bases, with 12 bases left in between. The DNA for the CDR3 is TGTGCCAGCAGTGAAGGTGGGGGCTCCTACAATGAGCAGTTCTTC. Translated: CASSEGGGSYNEQFF.

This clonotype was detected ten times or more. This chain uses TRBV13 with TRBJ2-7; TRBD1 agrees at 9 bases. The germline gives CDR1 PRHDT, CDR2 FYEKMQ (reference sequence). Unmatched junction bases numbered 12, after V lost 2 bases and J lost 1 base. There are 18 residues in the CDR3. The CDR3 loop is CASSLRGRRQGDSYEQYF. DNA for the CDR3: TGTGCCAGCAGCTTACGGGGACGGCGACAGGGGGATTCCTACGAGCAGTACTTC.

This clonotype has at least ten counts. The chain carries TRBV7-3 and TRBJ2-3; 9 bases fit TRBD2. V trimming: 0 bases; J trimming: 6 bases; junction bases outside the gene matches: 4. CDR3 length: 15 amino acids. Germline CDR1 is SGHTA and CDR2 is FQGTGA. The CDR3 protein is CASSLTGAGGDTQYF. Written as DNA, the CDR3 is TGTGCCAGCAGCTTAACCGGCGCGGGGGGGGATACGCAGTATTTT.

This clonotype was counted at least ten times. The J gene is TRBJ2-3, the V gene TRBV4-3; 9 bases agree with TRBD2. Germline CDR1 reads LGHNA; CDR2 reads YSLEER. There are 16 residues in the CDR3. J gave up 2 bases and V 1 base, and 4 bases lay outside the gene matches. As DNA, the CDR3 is TGCGCCAGCAGCCAAGTCTCTAGCGGGAACACAGATACGCAGTATTTT. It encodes CASSQVSSGNTDTQYF.

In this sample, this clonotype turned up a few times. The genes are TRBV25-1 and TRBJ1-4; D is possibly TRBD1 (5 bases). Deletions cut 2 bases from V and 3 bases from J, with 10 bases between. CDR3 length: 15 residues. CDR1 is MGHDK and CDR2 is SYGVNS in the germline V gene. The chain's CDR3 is CASSEVGASNEKLFF. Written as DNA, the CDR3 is TGTGCCAGCAGTGAAGTCGGGGCCTCTAATGAAAAACTGTTTTTT. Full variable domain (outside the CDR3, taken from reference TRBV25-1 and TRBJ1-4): EADIYQTPRYLVIGTGKKITLECSQTMGHDKMYWYQQDPGMELHLIHYSYGVNSTEKGDLSSESTVSRIRTEHFPLTLESARPSHTSQYLCASSEVGASNEKLFFGSGTQLSVL.

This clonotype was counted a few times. The chain's CDR3 is CASSPPGGLVTTEQYF. CDR3 coding DNA: TGTGCCAGCAGTCCTCCTGGGGGCTTGGTAACTACCGAGCAGTACTTC. V is TRBV27 and J is TRBJ2-7, with D possibly matching TRBD1 (6 bases). This CDR3 is 16 amino acids long. Between the trimmed V and J ends, which lost 5 bases and 6 bases, there was a span of 23 bases. From germline, CDR1 is MNHEY and CDR2 SMNVEV (reference sequence).

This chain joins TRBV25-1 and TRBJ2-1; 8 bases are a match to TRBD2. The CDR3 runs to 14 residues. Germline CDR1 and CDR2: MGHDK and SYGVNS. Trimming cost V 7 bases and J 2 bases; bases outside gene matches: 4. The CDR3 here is CASTGSGTYNEQFF. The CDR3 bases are TGTGCCAGCACCGGTAGCGGGACCTACAATGAGCAGTTCTTC.

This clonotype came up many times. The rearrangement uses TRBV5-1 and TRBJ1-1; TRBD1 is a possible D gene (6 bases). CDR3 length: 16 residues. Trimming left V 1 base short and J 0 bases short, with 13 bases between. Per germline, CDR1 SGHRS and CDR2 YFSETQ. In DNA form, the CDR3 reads TGCGCCAGCAGCTTGTATGTAGGGGGGCTGAACACTGAAGCTTTCTTT. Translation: CASSLYVGGLNTEAFF.

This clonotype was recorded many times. CDR3 in amino acids: CASSGTDYQPQHF. The CDR3, as DNA: TGTGCCAGCTCCGGGACAGACTATCAGCCCCAGCATTTT. The chain employs TRBV18 and TRBJ1-5; the match to TRBD1 covers 7 bases. The V and J ends lost 6 bases and 5 bases, in that order; junction bases with no gene match: 4. Per germline, CDR1 KGHSH and CDR2 LQKENI. There are 13 residues in the CDR3.

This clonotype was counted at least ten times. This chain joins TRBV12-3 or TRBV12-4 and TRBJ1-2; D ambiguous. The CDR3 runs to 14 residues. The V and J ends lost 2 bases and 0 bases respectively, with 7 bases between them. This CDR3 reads CASSLLGSNYGYTF. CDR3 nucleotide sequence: TGTGCCAGCAGTTTATTGGGGTCTAACTATGGCTACACCTTC.

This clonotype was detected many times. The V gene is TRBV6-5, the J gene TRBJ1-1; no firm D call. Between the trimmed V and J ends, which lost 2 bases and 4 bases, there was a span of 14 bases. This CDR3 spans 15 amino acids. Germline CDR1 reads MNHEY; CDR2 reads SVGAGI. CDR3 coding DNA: TGTGCCAGCAGTTACGATGGGGTCGAGCGCACTGAAGCTTTCTTT. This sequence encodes CASSYDGVERTEAFF.

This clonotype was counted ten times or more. CDR3 region: CASSLEGFAWTGELFF. CDR3 in DNA: TGCGCCAGCAGCTTGGAGGGGTTCGCGTGGACCGGGGAGCTGTTTTTT. The chain joins TRBV5-1 to TRBJ2-2; tentatively, D is TRBD1 (5 bases). Germline-derived CDR1 and CDR2 are SGHRS and YFSETQ. The germline V and J ends were trimmed by 0 bases and 5 bases, with 14 bases remaining between them. The CDR3 runs 16 residues.

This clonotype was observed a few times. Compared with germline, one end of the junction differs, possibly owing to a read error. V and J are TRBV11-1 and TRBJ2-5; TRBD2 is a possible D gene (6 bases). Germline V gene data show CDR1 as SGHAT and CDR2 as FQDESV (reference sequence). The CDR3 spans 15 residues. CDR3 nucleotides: TGTGCCAGCAGCTTATACGGGAGCCGACAAGAGACCCGGTACTTC. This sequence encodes CASSLYGSRQETRYF.

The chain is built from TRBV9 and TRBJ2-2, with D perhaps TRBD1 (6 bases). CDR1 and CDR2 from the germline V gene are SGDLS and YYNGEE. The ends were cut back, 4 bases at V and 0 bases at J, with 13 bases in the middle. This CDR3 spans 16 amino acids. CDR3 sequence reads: CASSPTGTSNTGELFF. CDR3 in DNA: TGTGCCAGCAGCCCAACCGGGACATCGAACACCGGGGAGCTGTTTTTT.

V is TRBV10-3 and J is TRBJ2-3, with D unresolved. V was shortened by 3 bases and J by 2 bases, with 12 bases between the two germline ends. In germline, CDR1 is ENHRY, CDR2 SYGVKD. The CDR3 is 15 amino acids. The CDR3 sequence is CAISESMGNTDTQYF. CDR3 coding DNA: TGTGCCATCAGTGAATCTATGGGGAACACAGATACGCAGTATTTT.

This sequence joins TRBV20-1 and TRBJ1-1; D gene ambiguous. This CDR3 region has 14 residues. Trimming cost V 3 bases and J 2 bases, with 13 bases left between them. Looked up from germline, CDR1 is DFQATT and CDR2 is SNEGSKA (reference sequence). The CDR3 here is CSASGGGLNTEAFF. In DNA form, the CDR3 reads TGCAGTGCTAGCGGAGGAGGGTTAAACACTGAAGCTTTCTTT.

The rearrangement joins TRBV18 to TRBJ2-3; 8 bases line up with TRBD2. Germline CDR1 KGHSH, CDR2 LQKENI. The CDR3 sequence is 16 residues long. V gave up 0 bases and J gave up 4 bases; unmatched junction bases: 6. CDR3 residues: CASSPPPGGPSDTQYF. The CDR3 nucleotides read TGTGCCAGCTCACCACCGCCGGGAGGGCCTTCAGATACGCAGTATTTT.

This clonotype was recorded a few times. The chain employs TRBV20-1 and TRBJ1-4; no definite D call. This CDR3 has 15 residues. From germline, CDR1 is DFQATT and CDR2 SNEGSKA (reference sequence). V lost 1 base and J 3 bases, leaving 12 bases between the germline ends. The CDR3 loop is CSARAGPAANEKLFF. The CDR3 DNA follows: TGCAGTGCTAGAGCCGGGCCAGCGGCTAATGAAAAACTGTTTTTT.

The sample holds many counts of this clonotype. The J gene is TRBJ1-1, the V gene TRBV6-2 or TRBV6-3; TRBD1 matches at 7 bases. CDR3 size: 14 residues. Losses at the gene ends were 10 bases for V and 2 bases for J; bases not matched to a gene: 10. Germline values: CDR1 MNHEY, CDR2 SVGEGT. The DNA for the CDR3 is TGTGCCACCACCCAGGACAGGCGAAACACTGAAGCTTTCTTT. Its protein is CATTQDRRNTEAFF.

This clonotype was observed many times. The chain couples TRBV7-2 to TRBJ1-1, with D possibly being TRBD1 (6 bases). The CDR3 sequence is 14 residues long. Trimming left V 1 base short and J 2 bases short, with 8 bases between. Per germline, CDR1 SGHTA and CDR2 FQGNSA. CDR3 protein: CASSLGQDNTEAFF. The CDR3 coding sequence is TGTGCCAGCAGCTTAGGACAGGATAACACTGAAGCTTTCTTT. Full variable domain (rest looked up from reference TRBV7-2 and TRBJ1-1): GAGVSQSPSNKVTEKGKDVELRCDPISGHTALYWYRQSLGQGLEFLIYFQGNSAPDKSGLPSDRFSAERTGGSVSTLTIQRTQQEDSAVYLCASSLGQDNTEAFFGQGTRLTVV.

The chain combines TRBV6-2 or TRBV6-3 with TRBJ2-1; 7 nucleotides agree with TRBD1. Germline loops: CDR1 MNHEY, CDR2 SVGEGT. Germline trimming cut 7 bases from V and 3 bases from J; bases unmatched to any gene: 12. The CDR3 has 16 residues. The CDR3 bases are TGTGCCAGCAATAAACACGAGGGGGCGGGCTACAATGAGCAGTTCTTC. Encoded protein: CASNKHEGAGYNEQFF.

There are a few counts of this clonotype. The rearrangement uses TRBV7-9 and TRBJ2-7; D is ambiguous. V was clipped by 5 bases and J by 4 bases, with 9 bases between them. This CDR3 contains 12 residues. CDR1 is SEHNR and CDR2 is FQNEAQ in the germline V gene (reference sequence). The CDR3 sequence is CASSRIGYEQYF. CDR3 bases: TGTGCCAGCAGCCGGATAGGGTACGAGCAGTACTTC.

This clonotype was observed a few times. CDR3 sequence reads: CASSLFARSYNEQFF. The CDR3 region has the DNA TGTGCCAGCAGTTTATTTGCGCGCTCCTACAATGAGCAGTTCTTC. The J gene is TRBJ2-1, the V gene TRBV27; the D is unclear. CDR1 and CDR2 from the germline V gene are MNHEY and SMNVEV (reference sequence). The CDR3 is made up of 15 amino acids. The germline V and J ends were trimmed by 1 base and 0 bases, with 7 bases remaining between them.

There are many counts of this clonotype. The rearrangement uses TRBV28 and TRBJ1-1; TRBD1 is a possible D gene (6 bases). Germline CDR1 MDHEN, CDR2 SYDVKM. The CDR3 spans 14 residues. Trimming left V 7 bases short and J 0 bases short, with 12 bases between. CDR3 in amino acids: CASIIGGLNTEAFF. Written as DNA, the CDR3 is TGTGCCAGCATCATAGGGGGATTGAACACTGAAGCTTTCTTT.